The 17 T cell receptor beta chains below were found in one sample sequenced in a study of regulatory T cells in long-lasting Graves disease. Arm-PCR of CDR3 regions and iRepertoire HTBI primers were the basis on which TCR beta libraries were built. TCRdb reanalysed the multiplex PCR reads using MiXCR and keeps one entry per CDR3 protein. In the table there are more than 300,000 distinct CDR3 sequences, approximately 12% of which are singletons. Time point of the sample: newly diagnosed GD, antithyroid drugs for less than 3 months. Extracted RNA from PBMCs served as the source of the TCR library. The same specimen was also included in a second study, on T cells in Graves' hyperthyroidism and ophthalmopathy.

The source material was peripheral blood mononuclear cells (PBMCs), sampled at new diagnosis, from a patient treated with antithyroid drugs. These TCRs come from a woman aged 18-30 years with Graves disease.

The table lists this clonotype with a few counts. The rearrangement uses TRBV27 and TRBJ1-1; tentative D call: TRBD1 (6 bases). Germline lookup yields CDR1 MNHEY and CDR2 SMNVEV (reference sequence). The CDR3 totals 15 residues. Trimming took off 3 bases at V and 5 bases at J, with 16 bases between the two ends. DNA of the CDR3: TGTGCCAGCAGTTTTTACGGGGGCTTTGGAACTGAAGCTTTCTTT. Translating gives CASSFYGGFGTEAFF.

The sample holds many counts of this clonotype. The chain recombines TRBV13 with TRBJ2-7; D is undetermined. V was clipped by 5 bases and J by 4 bases, with 12 bases between them. Germline-derived CDR1 and CDR2 are PRHDT and FYEKMQ (reference sequence). This CDR3 is 13 amino acids long. CDR3 amino acids: CASSPIDGYEQYV. The CDR3 bases are TGTGCCAGCAGCCCAATAGACGGGTACGAGCAGTACGTC.

This clonotype has ten or more counts. The chain carries TRBV29-1 and TRBJ2-2; D gene unclear. Germline values: CDR1 SQVTM, CDR2 ANQGSEA. Trimming removed 3 bases at V and 4 bases at J, with 6 bases between. CDR3 size: 12 residues. The CDR3 DNA follows: TGCAGCGTTGAGGCCCTCACCGGGGAGCTGTTTTTT. As protein: CSVEALTGELFF.

The chain couples TRBV27 to TRBJ1-1, with D maybe TRBD1 (5 bases). The CDR3 has 14 residues. The germline CDR1 and CDR2 sequences are MNHEY and SMNVEV (reference sequence). V lost 5 bases and J lost 6, with 16 bases in between. CDR3 protein: CASSPNFRGPEAFF. In DNA, the CDR3 is TGTGCCAGCAGTCCCAATTTTAGGGGCCCTGAAGCTTTCTTT.

There are many counts of this clonotype. CDR3 residues: CASSSGVSPLHF. CDR3 nucleotide sequence: TGTGCCAGCAGTTCAGGGGTCTCACCCCTCCACTTT. This chain connects TRBV9 to TRBJ1-6; possibly TRBD1 for D (6 bases). Germline assignment: CDR1 SGDLS and CDR2 YYNGEE. V lost 5 bases, J lost 10 bases, and 10 bases lay in between. The CDR3 loop spans 12 amino acids.

The chain uses TRBV20-1 and TRBJ2-4; TRBD2 aligns across 8 bases. This CDR3 contains 13 residues. V dropped 1 base and J dropped 6; count of bases not matched to a gene: 2. Germline loops: CDR1 DFQATT, CDR2 SNEGSKA (reference sequence). The CDR3 region has the DNA TGCAGTGCTAGAGCGGCGGGAGGAAACATTCAGTACTTC. The encoded protein is CSARAAGGNIQYF.

At least ten counts were recorded for this clonotype. The J gene is TRBJ2-7, the V gene TRBV4-2; tentatively, D is TRBD1 (5 bases). This CDR3 has 15 amino acids. Germline assignment: CDR1 LGHNA and CDR2 YNFKEQ. Trimming took off 1 base at V and 5 bases at J, with 15 bases between the two ends. CDR3 residues: CASSQVGRDPNEQYF. CDR3 sequence (DNA): TGTGCCAGCAGCCAAGTTGGCAGGGATCCAAACGAGCAGTACTTC.

The chain joins TRBV7-2 to TRBJ2-3, with D tentatively TRBD2 (5 bases). Per germline, CDR1 SGHTA and CDR2 FQGNSA. This CDR3 is 19 amino acids long. Trimming cost V 3 bases and J 2 bases, with 24 bases left between them. The chain's CDR3 is CASSFRPGSLTRVTDTQYF. Here the CDR3 DNA reads TGTGCCAGCAGCTTCCGCCCGGGATCCCTGACTCGAGTCACAGATACGCAGTATTTT.

This clonotype was seen at least ten times. The chain employs TRBV6-5 and TRBJ2-7; D is ambiguous. In germline, CDR1 is MNHEY, CDR2 SVGAGI. The CDR3 has 12 residues. V was trimmed by 4 bases and J by 3 bases, leaving 7 bases between them. Written as DNA, the CDR3 is TGTGCCAGCAGTTGGTCAGACTACGAGCAGTACTTC. It yields the protein CASSWSDYEQYF.

This clonotype has just a few counts. The chain is built from TRBV28 and TRBJ1-1, with TRBD1 identical over 8 bases. The CDR3 is 16 amino acids. Germline loops: CDR1 MDHEN, CDR2 SYDVKM. Trimming took 7 bases from V and 0 from J; bases not matched to a gene: 10. The CDR3 reads CASTLGQGRMNTEAFF. DNA of the CDR3: TGTGCCAGCACCTTAGGACAGGGACGGATGAACACTGAAGCTTTCTTT.

This clonotype appeared many times. This chain uses TRBV3-1 with TRBJ1-5; D is perhaps TRBD1 (6 bases). Trimming took 0 bases from V and 9 from J, leaving 9 bases between them. The CDR3 consists of 13 residues. Germline CDR1 and CDR2: LGHDT and YNNKEL (reference sequence). For the CDR3, the DNA is TGTGCCAGCAGCCAAGATCGGGGGGCGCCCCAGCATTTT. Protein product: CASSQDRGAPQHF.

Turning to this clonotype: Only one base separates this from a far larger clonotype, so it likely reflects a read error. This rearrangement joins TRBV6-2 or TRBV6-3 to TRBJ2-5; weak D call: TRBD2 (5 bases). CDR1 is MNHEY, CDR2 SVGEGT, per germline. This CDR3 has 15 residues. Trimming cost V 5 bases and J 2 bases, with 15 bases left between them. CDR3 sequence (DNA): TGTGCCAGCAGTCCAAGACCAGCGGTACAAGAGACCCAGTACTTC. Translation gives CASSPRPAVQETQYF.

This clonotype was counted between two and nine times. The chain couples TRBV15 to TRBJ1-2; unclear D gene. Looked up from germline, CDR1 is LNHNV and CDR2 is YYDKDF (reference sequence). CDR3 length: 15 amino acids. Trimming pared 4 bases from V and 4 bases from J, leaving 16 bases between. The CDR3 reads CATSKTARELYGYTF. The CDR3 nucleotides are TGTGCCACCAGCAAAACTGCCCGGGAACTCTATGGCTACACCTTC.

This clonotype has only a few counts. The rearrangement uses TRBV27 and TRBJ2-1, with a weak D call TRBD1 (5 bases). V lost 5 bases and J 5 bases, leaving 16 bases between the germline ends. This CDR3 comprises 15 residues. Per germline, CDR1 MNHEY and CDR2 SMNVEV (reference sequence). In DNA, the CDR3 is TGTGCCAGCAGTCCAGCGACGACAGTCCACAATGAGCAGTTCTTC. Translating it yields CASSPATTVHNEQFF.

This chain uses TRBV7-2 with TRBJ2-2, with TRBD2 identical over 14 bases. Germline loops: CDR1 SGHTA, CDR2 FQGNSA. J lost 7 bases, V lost 2 bases, and 6 bases had no gene match. There are 17 residues in the CDR3. The CDR3 loop is CASSLRPGLAGVGELFF. For the CDR3, the DNA is TGTGCCAGCAGCTTAAGACCGGGACTAGCGGGGGTCGGGGAGCTGTTTTTT.

CDR3 residues: CASSPNGAGTFLDTQYF. The DNA for the CDR3 is TGTGCCAGTAGCCCGAACGGCGCGGGGACCTTCTTGGATACGCAGTATTTT. The chain uses TRBV19 and TRBJ2-3, with a possible D match to TRBD2 (6 bases). CDR1 LNHDA and CDR2 SQIVND come from the germline V gene (reference sequence). The V and J ends lost 6 bases and 6 bases respectively, with 25 bases between them. The CDR3 runs 17 residues.

The CDR3 spells CASSLAGTGATDTQYF. The CDR3 DNA reads TGTGCCAGCAGTTTAGCAGGGACAGGGGCAACAGATACGCAGTATTTT. The J gene is TRBJ2-3, the V gene TRBV28, with 10 bases aligning to TRBD1. The V and J ends lost 2 bases and 3 bases, in that order; junction bases with no gene match: 5. This CDR3 is 16 amino acids long. The germline V gene has CDR1 MDHEN and CDR2 SYDVKM.